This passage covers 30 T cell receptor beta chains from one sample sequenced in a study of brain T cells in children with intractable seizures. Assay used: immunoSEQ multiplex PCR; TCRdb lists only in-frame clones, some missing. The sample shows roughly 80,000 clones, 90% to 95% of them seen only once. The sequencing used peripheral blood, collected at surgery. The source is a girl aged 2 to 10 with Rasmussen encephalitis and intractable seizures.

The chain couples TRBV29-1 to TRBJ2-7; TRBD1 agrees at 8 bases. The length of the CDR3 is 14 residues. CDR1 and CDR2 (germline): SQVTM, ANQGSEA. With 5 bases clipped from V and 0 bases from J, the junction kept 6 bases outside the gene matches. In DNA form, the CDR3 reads TGCAGCGTTCGGGACAGGTTAAGCTCCTACGAGCAGTACTTC. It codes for CSVRDRLSSYEQYF.

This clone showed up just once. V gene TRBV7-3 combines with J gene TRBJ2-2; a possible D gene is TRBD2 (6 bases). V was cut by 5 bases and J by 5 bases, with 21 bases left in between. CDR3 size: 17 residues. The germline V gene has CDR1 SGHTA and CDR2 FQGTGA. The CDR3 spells CASSHRGDSGGTGELFF. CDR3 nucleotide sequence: TGTGCCAGCAGCCACCGAGGTGATAGCGGAGGGACCGGGGAGCTGTTTTTT.

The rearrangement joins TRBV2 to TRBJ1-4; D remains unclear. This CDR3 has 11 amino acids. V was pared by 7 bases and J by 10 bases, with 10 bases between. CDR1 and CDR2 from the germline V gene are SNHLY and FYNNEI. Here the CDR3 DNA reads TGTGCCAGCAATCTGGGCCGAAAACTGTTTTTT. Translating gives CASNLGRKLFF.

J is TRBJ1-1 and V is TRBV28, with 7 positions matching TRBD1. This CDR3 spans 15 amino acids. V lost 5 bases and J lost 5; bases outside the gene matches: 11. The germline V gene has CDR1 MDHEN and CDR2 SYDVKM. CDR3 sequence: CASSLPGRGPTEAFF. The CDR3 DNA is TGTGCCAGCAGTCTCCCGGGGAGGGGGCCAACTGAAGCTTTCTTT.

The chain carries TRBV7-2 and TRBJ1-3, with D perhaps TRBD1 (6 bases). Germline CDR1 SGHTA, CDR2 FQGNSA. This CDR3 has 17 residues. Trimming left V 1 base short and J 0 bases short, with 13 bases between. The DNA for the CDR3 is TGTGCCAGCAGCTTAGAAGGGACAAGGATCTCTGGAAACACCATATATTTT. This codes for CASSLEGTRISGNTIYF.

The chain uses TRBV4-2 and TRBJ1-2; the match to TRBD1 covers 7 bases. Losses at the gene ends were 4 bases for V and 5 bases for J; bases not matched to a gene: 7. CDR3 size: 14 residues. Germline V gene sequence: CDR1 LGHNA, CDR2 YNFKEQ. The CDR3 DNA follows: TGTGCCAGCAGCCGCGCCCTGACAGGGTATGGCTACACCTTC. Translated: CASSRALTGYGYTF.

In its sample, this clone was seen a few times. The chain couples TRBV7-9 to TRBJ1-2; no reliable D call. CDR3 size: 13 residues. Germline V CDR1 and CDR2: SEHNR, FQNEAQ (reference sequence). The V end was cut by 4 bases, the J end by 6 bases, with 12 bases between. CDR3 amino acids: CASSSDVDDGYTF. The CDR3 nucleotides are TGTGCCAGCAGCTCAGATGTGGACGATGGCTACACCTTC.

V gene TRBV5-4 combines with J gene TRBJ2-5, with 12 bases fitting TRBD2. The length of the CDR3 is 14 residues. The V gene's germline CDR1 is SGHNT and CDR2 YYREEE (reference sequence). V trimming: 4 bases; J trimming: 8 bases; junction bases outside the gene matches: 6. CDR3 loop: CASSVTSGSPTQYF. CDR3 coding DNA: TGTGCCAGCAGCGTGACTAGCGGGAGCCCCACCCAGTACTTC.

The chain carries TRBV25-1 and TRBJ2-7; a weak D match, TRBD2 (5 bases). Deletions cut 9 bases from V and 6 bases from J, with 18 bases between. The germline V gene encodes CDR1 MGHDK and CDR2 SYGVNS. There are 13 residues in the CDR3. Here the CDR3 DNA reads TGTGCCAGTCAATATGGGTATCGGGGCGAGCAGTACTTC. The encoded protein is CASQYGYRGEQYF.

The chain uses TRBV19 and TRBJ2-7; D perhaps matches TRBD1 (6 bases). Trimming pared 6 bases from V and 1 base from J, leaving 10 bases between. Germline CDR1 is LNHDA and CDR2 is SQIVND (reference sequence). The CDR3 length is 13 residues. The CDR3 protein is CASSRGTSYEQYF. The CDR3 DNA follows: TGTGCCAGTAGCAGGGGCACGTCCTACGAGCAGTACTTC.

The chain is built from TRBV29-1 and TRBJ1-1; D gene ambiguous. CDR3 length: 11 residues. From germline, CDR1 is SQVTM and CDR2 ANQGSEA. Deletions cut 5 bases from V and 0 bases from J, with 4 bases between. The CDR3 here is CSVWMNTEAFF. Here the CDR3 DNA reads TGCAGCGTTTGGATGAACACTGAAGCTTTCTTT. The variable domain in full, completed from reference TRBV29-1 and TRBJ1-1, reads SAVISQKPSRDICQRGTSLTIQCQVDSQVTMMFWYRQQPGQSLTLIATANQGSEATYESGFVIDKFPISRPNLTFSTLTVSNMSPEDSSIYLCSVWMNTEAFFGQGTRLTVV.

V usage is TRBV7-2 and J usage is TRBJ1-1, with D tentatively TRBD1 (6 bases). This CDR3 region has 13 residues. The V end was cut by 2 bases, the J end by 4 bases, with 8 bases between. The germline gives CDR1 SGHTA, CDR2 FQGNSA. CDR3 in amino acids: CASSLKGGTEAFF. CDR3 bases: TGTGCCAGCAGCTTAAAAGGGGGCACTGAAGCTTTCTTT. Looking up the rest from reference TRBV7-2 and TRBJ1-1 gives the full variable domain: GAGVSQSPSNKVTEKGKDVELRCDPISGHTALYWYRQSLGQGLEFLIYFQGNSAPDKSGLPSDRFSAERTGGSVSTLTIQRTQQEDSAVYLCASSLKGGTEAFFGQGTRLTVV.

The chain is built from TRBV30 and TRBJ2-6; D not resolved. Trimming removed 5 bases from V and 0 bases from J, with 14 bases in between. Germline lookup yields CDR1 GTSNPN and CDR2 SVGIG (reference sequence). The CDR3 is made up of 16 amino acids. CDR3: CAWDRAIHSGANVLTF. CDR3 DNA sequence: TGTGCCTGGGATCGGGCTATCCACTCTGGGGCCAACGTCCTGACTTTC. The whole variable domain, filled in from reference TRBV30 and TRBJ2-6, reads SQTIHQWPATLVQPVGSPLSLECTVEGTSNPNLYWYRQAAGRGLQLLFYSVGIGQISSEVPQNLSASRPQDRQFILSSKKLLLSDSGFYLCAWDRAIHSGANVLTFGAGSRLTVL.

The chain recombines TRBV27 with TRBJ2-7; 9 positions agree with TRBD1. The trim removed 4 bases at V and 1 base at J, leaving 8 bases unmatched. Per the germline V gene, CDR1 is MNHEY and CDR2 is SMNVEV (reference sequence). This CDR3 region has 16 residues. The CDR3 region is CASSSIGTGRSYEQYF. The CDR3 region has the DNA TGTGCCAGCAGTTCAATCGGGACAGGGCGATCCTACGAGCAGTACTTC.

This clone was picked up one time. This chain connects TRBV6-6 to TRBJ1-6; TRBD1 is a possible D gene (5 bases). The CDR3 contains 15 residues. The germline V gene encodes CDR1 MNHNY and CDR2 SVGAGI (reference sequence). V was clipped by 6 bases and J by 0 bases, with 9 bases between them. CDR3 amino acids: CASRPDSSYNSPLHF. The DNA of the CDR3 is TGTGCCAGCAGACCCGACAGCTCCTATAATTCACCCCTCCACTTT.

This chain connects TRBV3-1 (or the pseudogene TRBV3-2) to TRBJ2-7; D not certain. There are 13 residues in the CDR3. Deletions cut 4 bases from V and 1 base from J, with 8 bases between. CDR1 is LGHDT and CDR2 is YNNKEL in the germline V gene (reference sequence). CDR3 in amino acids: CASSLRNSYEQYF. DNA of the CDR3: TGTGCCAGCAGCCTTCGGAATTCCTACGAGCAGTACTTC.

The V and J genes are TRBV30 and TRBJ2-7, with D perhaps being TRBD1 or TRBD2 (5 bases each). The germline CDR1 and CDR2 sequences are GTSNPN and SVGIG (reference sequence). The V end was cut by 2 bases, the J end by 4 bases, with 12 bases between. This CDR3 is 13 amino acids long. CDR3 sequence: CAWSLGDRYEQYF. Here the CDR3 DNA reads TGTGCCTGGAGTCTGGGGGACCGATACGAGCAGTACTTC.

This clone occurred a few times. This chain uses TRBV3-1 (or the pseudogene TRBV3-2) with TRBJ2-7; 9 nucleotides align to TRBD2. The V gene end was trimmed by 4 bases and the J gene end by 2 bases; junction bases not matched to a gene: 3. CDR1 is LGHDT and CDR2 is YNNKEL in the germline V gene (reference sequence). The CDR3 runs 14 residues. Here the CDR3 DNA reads TGTGCCAGCAGCCCGGGACTAGCCGCCTACGAGCAGTACTTC. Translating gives CASSPGLAAYEQYF.

DNA of the CDR3: TGTGCCAGCAGTTTCCTCACTAGCGGGAGAGGATATGAGCAGTTCTTC. This codes for CASSFLTSGRGYEQFF. The genes are TRBV27 and TRBJ2-1, with TRBD2 identical over 11 bases. The junction had 9 bases not matched to a gene; V was cut back by 3 bases and J by 8 bases. Germline values: CDR1 MNHEY, CDR2 SMNVEV (reference sequence). The CDR3 is made up of 16 amino acids.

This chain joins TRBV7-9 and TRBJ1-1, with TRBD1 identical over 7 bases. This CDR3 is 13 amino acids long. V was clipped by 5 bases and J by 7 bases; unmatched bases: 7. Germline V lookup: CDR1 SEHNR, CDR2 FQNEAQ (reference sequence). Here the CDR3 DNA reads TGTGCCAGCAGCCCAACAGGGGACATTGAAGCTTTCTTT. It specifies CASSPTGDIEAFF.

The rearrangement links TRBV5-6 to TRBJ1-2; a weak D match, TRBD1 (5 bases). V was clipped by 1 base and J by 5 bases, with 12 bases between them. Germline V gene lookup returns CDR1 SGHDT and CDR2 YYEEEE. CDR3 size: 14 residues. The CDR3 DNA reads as TGTGCCAGCAGCTTGAGGGACCCAGAGTATGGCTACACCTTC. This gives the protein CASSLRDPEYGYTF.

The CDR3 DNA is TGTGCCAGCAGTCCCCTGGATGGACGCAATGAGCAGTTCTTC. It yields the protein CASSPLDGRNEQFF. J is TRBJ2-1 and V is TRBV27; D ambiguous. In germline, CDR1 is MNHEY, CDR2 SMNVEV (reference sequence). V dropped 5 bases and J dropped 6 bases, with 14 bases sitting between them. This CDR3 has 14 amino acids.

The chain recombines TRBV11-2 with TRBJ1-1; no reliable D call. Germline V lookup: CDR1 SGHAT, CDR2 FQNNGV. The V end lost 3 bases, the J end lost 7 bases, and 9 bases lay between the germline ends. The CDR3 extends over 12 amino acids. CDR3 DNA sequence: TGTGCCAGCAGCTTCGCCGTTGGTGAAGCTTTCTTT. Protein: CASSFAVGEAFF.

Here the CDR3 DNA reads TGTGCCAGCAGCCAAGGCGCCGAGCAGTACTTC. Encoded protein: CASSQGAEQYF. V and J are TRBV4-2 and TRBJ2-7, with D uncertain. This CDR3 contains 11 residues. V gave up 1 base and J gave up 6 bases, with 4 bases separating them. The germline gives CDR1 LGHNA, CDR2 YNFKEQ.

The CDR3 coding sequence is TGTGCCAGCAGGGTGGACAGGGGGAACACTGAAGCTTTCTTT. This codes for CASRVDRGNTEAFF. The chain has TRBV7-9 and TRBJ1-1, with TRBD1 matching 9 bases. The J segment lost 1 base and the V segment lost 6 bases, leaving 3 bases of the junction unmatched. This CDR3 contains 14 residues. CDR1 is SEHNR, CDR2 FQNEAQ, per germline (reference sequence).

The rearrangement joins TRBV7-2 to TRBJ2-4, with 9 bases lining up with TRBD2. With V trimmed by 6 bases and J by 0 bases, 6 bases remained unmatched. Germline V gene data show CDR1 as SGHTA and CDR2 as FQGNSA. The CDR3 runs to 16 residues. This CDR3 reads CASSLSGGPAKNIQYF. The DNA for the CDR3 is TGTGCCAGCAGTCTGAGCGGGGGGCCAGCCAAAAACATTCAGTACTTC.

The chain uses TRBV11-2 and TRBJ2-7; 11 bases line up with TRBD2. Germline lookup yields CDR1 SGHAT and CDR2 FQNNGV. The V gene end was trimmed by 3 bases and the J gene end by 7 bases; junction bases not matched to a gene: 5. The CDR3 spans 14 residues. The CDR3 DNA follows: TGTGCCAGCAGCTTCACTAGCGGGAGCCGAGAGCAGTACTTC. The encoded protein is CASSFTSGSREQYF.

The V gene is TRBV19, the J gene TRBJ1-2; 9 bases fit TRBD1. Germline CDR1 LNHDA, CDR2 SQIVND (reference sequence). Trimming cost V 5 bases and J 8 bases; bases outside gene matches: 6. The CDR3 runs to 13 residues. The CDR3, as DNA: TGTGCCAGTAGTCGCGAGGGGACAGGGGGCTACACCTTC. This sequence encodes CASSREGTGGYTF.

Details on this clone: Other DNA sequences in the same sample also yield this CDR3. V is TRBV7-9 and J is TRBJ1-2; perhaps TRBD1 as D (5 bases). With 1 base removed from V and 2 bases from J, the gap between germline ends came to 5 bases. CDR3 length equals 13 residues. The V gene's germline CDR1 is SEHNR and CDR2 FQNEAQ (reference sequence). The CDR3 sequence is CASSLGTNYGYTF. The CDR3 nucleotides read TGTGCCAGCAGCTTAGGGACAAACTATGGCTACACCTTC.

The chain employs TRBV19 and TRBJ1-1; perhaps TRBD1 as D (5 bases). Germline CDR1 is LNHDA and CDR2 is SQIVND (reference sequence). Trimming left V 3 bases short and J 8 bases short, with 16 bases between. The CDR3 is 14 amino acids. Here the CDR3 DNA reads TGTGCCAGTAGTATCCGGGGGGTAGGATACGAAGCTTTCTTT. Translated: CASSIRGVGYEAFF.